These 3 T cell receptor beta chains were all obtained from the same sample, sequenced in a study of shared clonotypes between healthy human individuals. Clones were read by immunoSEQ multiplex PCR, and TCRdb kept only the in-frame ones, dropping some. Of about 1.5 million clones in the sample, 95% to 99% were seen once. Sequenced: naive CD4+ T cells sorted from blood. This sample's subset: CD45RA+ positively selected. The source of these receptors is a man aged 25 to 40 in good health.

A single count supports this clone. V gene TRBV15 combines with J gene TRBJ1-2, with 7 bases matching TRBD1. Germline assignment: CDR1 LNHNV and CDR2 YYDKDF (reference sequence). The CDR3 is 15 amino acids. The J segment lost 4 bases and the V segment lost 0 bases, leaving 5 bases of the junction unmatched. The CDR3 nucleotides are TGTGCCACCAGCAGAGATCGGGGACAGACCTATGGCTACACCTTC. Amino acids: CATSRDRGQTYGYTF.

The CDR3 spells CASSDSSAGGPHEQFF. CDR3 sequence (DNA): TGTGCCAGCAGTGACTCGTCAGCGGGAGGGCCACATGAGCAGTTCTTC. The chain links TRBV6-4 to TRBJ2-1, with 10 bases matching TRBD2. V shed 0 bases, J shed 8 bases, and the junction held 7 bases outside the gene matches. CDR3 length: 16 amino acids. Germline CDR1 is MRHNA and CDR2 is SNTAGT.

J is TRBJ2-7 and V is TRBV5-5, with a possible D match to TRBD1 (6 bases). This CDR3 is built from 15 residues. Germline V gene lookup returns CDR1 SGHKS and CDR2 YYEKEE (reference sequence). V lost 2 bases, J lost 0 bases, and 12 bases lay in between. CDR3 amino acids: CASSLVGDTSYEQYF. CDR3 DNA: TGTGCCAGCAGCTTAGTTGGGGACACCTCCTACGAGCAGTACTTC.